This T cell receptor (beta chain) was sequenced in a study of molecular identifiers for immune sequencing clone quantification. A single record per CDR3 protein comes from TCRdb applying MiXCR to the PCR reads. The repertoire holds around 470,000 distinct CDR3 sequences, over 20% seen once, with approximately 0.84% in the top ten. At least ten counts were recorded for this clonotype. The CDR3 sequence is 15 residues long. CDR1 is MNHEY and CDR2 is SVGAGI in the germline V gene. The V and J ends lost 4 bases and 2 bases, in that order; junction bases with no gene match: 5. The chain combines TRBV6-5 with TRBJ1-1; 9 bases match TRBD1. The source material was naive CD8+ T cells from blood, with Jurkat cell RNA spiked in. Stated subset: FACS-sorted CD8+CD4-CCR7+CD45RA+ naive T cells. The TCR comes from a human donor in good health. Some libraries in this study had Jurkat cell RNA spiked in. This CDR3 reads CASSFWTGVNTEAFF. The CDR3 coding sequence is TGTGCCAGCAGTTTTTGGACAGGGGTCAACACTGAAGCTTTCTTT.